Below are 21 T cell receptor beta chains sequenced from a single sample in a study of T cell repertoires in cytomegalovirus infection. One entry per CDR3 protein results from TCRdb running MiXCR on the reads. The sample lists roughly 200,000 distinct CDR3 sequences, 17% occurring once. Sequences were obtained from CD8+ T cells from PBMCs. The receptors stem from a human donor in good health (CMV status not recorded). Some clones in this sample may be carry-over from other donors' samples.

This chain uses TRBV29-1 with TRBJ2-3, with 8 bases identical to TRBD2. Losses at the gene ends were 0 bases for V and 0 bases for J; bases not matched to a gene: 17. CDR1 and CDR2 from the germline V gene are SQVTM and ANQGSEA. The CDR3 sequence is 20 residues long. The CDR3: CSVEEGGARGAPTSTDTQYF. DNA for the CDR3: TGCAGCGTTGAAGAAGGGGGAGCGCGGGGGGCCCCGACTAGCACAGATACGCAGTATTTT.

This clonotype was observed a few times. The chain couples TRBV10-2 to TRBJ2-1, with 8 bases aligning to TRBD2. The ends lost 2 bases at V and 9 bases at J; junction bases unmatched: 6. CDR1 and CDR2 (germline): WSHSY, SAAADI. This CDR3 is 14 amino acids long. CDR3 residues: CASSEPGLVFEQFF. CDR3 DNA sequence: TGCGCCAGCAGTGAGCCGGGACTAGTCTTTGAGCAGTTCTTC.

This chain uses TRBV20-1 with TRBJ1-1, with 7 bases matching TRBD1. V was clipped by 6 bases and J by 1 base; unmatched bases: 5. Germline CDR1 DFQATT, CDR2 SNEGSKA (reference sequence). The CDR3 sequence is 13 residues long. The CDR3 DNA reads as TGCAGTGCGAGGGGGCTGGGGAACACTGAAGCTTTCTTT. Residues: CSARGLGNTEAFF.

This clonotype was observed a handful of times. V gene TRBV5-5 combines with J gene TRBJ2-4; TRBD1 is a possible D gene (7 bases). V lost 4 bases and J 2 bases, leaving 16 bases between the germline ends. The CDR3 consists of 16 residues. Per germline, CDR1 SGHKS and CDR2 YYEKEE (reference sequence). The CDR3 protein is CASSGGRQGTKNIQYF. The CDR3 nucleotides read TGTGCCAGCAGCGGAGGGAGACAGGGAACCAAAAACATTCAGTACTTC.

A few counts support this clonotype. This chain uses TRBV7-8 with TRBJ2-1; no firm D call. The CDR3 is 11 amino acids. Germline CDR1 and CDR2: SGHVS and FQNEAQ. V was cut by 5 bases and J by 15 bases, with 14 bases left in between. CDR3: CASSPGPLLFF. The CDR3 DNA reads TGTGCCAGCAGCCCGGGCCCACTGCTGTTCTTC.

V usage is TRBV14 and J usage is TRBJ2-1, with 7 nucleotides matching TRBD1. Germline values: CDR1 SGHDN, CDR2 FVKESK. The CDR3 is 15 amino acids. V lost 3 bases and J lost 0; bases outside the gene matches: 2. The DNA for the CDR3 is TGTGCCAGCAGCCAGTGGGACAGCTCCTACAATGAGCAGTTCTTC. Translation: CASSQWDSSYNEQFF.

This rearrangement joins TRBV2 to TRBJ1-1, with 9 bases fitting TRBD1. The CDR3 is 14 residues long. The V gene end was trimmed by 8 bases and the J gene end by 0 bases; junction bases not matched to a gene: 4. Germline lookup yields CDR1 SNHLY and CDR2 FYNNEI. CDR3 residues: CASPGQGVNTEAFF. DNA of the CDR3: TGTGCCAGCCCGGGACAGGGTGTGAACACTGAAGCTTTCTTT.

This clonotype was found a few times. The chain recombines TRBV6-2 or TRBV6-3 with TRBJ2-1; D uncertain. Trimming pared 2 bases from V and 5 bases from J, leaving 7 bases between. The length of the CDR3 is 13 residues. Germline lookup yields CDR1 MNHEY and CDR2 SVGEGT. The CDR3 here is CASSYLKDNEQFF. CDR3 nucleotide sequence: TGTGCCAGCAGTTACCTTAAGGACAATGAGCAGTTCTTC.

CDR3 bases: TGCGCCAGCTCAGATAGTAATAGCAATCAGCCCCAGCATTTT. Protein: CASSDSNSNQPQHF. The chain couples TRBV4-1 to TRBJ1-5; D unresolved. Looked up from germline, CDR1 is MGHRA and CDR2 is YSYEKL. V dropped 8 bases and J dropped 0 bases, with 11 bases sitting between them. This CDR3 region has 14 residues.

V usage is TRBV4-3 and J usage is TRBJ2-7; D is perhaps TRBD1 or TRBD2 (5 bases each). The CDR3 runs to 14 residues. Germline CDR1 is LGHNA and CDR2 is YSLEER. The V end was cut by 0 bases, the J end by 6 bases, with 12 bases between. DNA for the CDR3: TGCGCCAGCAGCCAAGAGGGGGAAGGAGGCGAGCAGTACTTC. Its translation is CASSQEGEGGEQYF.

This clonotype has only a few counts. V gene TRBV7-9 combines with J gene TRBJ2-7; no clear D gene. Germline V gene lookup returns CDR1 SEHNR and CDR2 FQNEAQ (reference sequence). V dropped 5 bases and J dropped 3 bases, with 14 bases sitting between them. The CDR3 runs to 14 residues. Here the CDR3 DNA reads TGTGCCAGCAGCCCGGCTGACAACTTCTACGAGCAGTACTTC. Translated, it gives CASSPADNFYEQYF.

The chain employs TRBV7-4 and TRBJ2-7; a possible D gene is TRBD2 (5 bases). The CDR3 length is 14 residues. The ends were cut back, 1 base at V and 0 bases at J, with 7 bases in the middle. CDR1 is SGHVT and CDR2 is SQSDAQ in the germline V gene. This CDR3 reads CASSLDTSSYEQYF. In nucleotides, the CDR3 is TGTGCCAGCAGCTTAGACACTAGCTCCTACGAGCAGTACTTC.

The sample holds many counts of this clonotype. The chain links TRBV7-2 to TRBJ1-4; D gene ambiguous. CDR1 and CDR2 from the germline V gene are SGHTA and FQGNSA. Trimming pared 0 bases from V and 0 bases from J, leaving 8 bases between. The CDR3 runs to 16 residues. CDR3 sequence reads: CASSLARDSTNEKLFF. In DNA form, the CDR3 reads TGTGCCAGCAGCTTAGCGCGTGATTCAACTAATGAAAAACTGTTTTTT.

A few counts support this clonotype. The rearrangement joins TRBV25-1 to TRBJ2-3; TRBD1 matches at 10 bases. The CDR3 has 16 amino acids. Trimming cost V 6 bases and J 2 bases; bases outside gene matches: 8. The V gene's germline CDR1 is MGHDK and CDR2 SYGVNS. The chain's CDR3 is CASSEPGQGITDTQYF. The CDR3 DNA reads TGTGCCAGCAGCGAGCCGGGACAGGGGATCACAGATACGCAGTATTTT.

The sample holds a few counts of this clonotype. V and J are TRBV29-1 and TRBJ2-6; D call uncertain. This CDR3 comprises 16 residues. V was clipped by 5 bases and J by 1 base, with 15 bases between them. Germline V lookup: CDR1 SQVTM, CDR2 ANQGSEA. The CDR3 loop reads CSVLAPGSSGANVLTF. CDR3 bases: TGCAGCGTTCTTGCCCCCGGCTCATCTGGGGCCAACGTCCTGACTTTC.

This sequence joins TRBV12-5 and TRBJ1-3; 8 nucleotides align to TRBD1. The ends lost 3 bases at V and 4 bases at J; junction bases unmatched: 20. This CDR3 is built from 20 residues. Germline CDR1 and CDR2: LGHNT and FRNRAP. The CDR3 DNA is TGTGCTAGTGGTTTCCCCCTCGGACAGGGATTTGATTTCTCCGGAAACACCATATATTTT. It specifies CASGFPLGQGFDFSGNTIYF.

V gene TRBV7-9 combines with J gene TRBJ2-1; 7 nucleotides match TRBD1. The CDR3 runs to 14 residues. CDR1 is SEHNR, CDR2 FQNEAQ, per germline (reference sequence). V lost 5 bases, J lost 7 bases, and 8 bases stayed unmatched. CDR3 in DNA: TGTGCCAGCAGCATAACCGACAGGGCGAATGAGCAGTTCTTC. Protein sequence: CASSITDRANEQFF.

The chain couples TRBV7-9 to TRBJ2-5, with TRBD1 matching over 9 bases. The germline V gene encodes CDR1 SEHNR and CDR2 FQNEAQ (reference sequence). CDR3 length: 18 residues. J lost 1 base, V lost 5 bases, and 14 bases had no gene match. CDR3: CASSPGTGFYGTQETQYF. The CDR3 coding sequence is TGTGCCAGCAGCCCCGGGACAGGGTTTTATGGGACCCAAGAGACCCAGTACTTC.

The DNA for the CDR3 is TGTGCCAGCATCACCGGGACCGGCCACTACGAGCAGTACTTC. Translated, it gives CASITGTGHYEQYF. The chain is built from TRBV6-6 and TRBJ2-7, with D perhaps matching TRBD1 or TRBD2 (5 bases each). Germline CDR1 and CDR2: MNHNY and SVGAGI (reference sequence). The CDR3 is made up of 14 amino acids. Deletions cut 7 bases from V and 3 bases from J, with 16 bases between.

This clonotype has only a few counts. The chain carries TRBV7-9 and TRBJ1-4, with D perhaps matching TRBD1 (5 bases). V was pared by 2 bases and J by 2 bases, with 9 bases between. In germline, CDR1 is SEHNR, CDR2 FQNEAQ (reference sequence). There are 15 residues in the CDR3. CDR3 sequence (DNA): TGTGCCAGCAGCTTATCCCCAGGGACTAATGAAAAACTGTTTTTT. Residues: CASSLSPGTNEKLFF. Full variable domain (remainder filled in from reference TRBV7-9 and TRBJ1-4): DTGVSQNPRHKITKRGQNVTFRCDPISEHNRLYWYRQTLGQGPEFLTYFQNEAQLEKSRLLSDRFSAERPKGSFSTLEIQRTEQGDSAMYLCASSLSPGTNEKLFFGSGTQLSVL.

In this sample, this clonotype turned up a few times. This chain uses TRBV11-2 with TRBJ1-4, with D unresolved. CDR1 is SGHAT, CDR2 FQNNGV, per germline. Trimming pared 2 bases from V and 4 bases from J, leaving 11 bases between. CDR3 size: 15 residues. CDR3: CASSLKQFLNEKLFF. In nucleotides, the CDR3 is TGTGCCAGCAGCTTAAAACAGTTTCTTAATGAAAAACTGTTTTTT.